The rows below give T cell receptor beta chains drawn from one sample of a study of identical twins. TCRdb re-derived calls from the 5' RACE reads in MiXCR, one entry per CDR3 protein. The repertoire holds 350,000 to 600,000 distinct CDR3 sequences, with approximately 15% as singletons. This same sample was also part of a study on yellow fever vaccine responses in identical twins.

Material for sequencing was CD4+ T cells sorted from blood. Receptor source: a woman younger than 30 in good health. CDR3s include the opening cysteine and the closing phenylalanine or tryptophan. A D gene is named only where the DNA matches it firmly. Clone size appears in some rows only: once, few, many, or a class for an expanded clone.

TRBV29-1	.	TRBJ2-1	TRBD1	CSVERQGSYNEQFF	TGCAGCGTGGAAAGACAGGGCTCCTACAATGAGCAGTTCTTC
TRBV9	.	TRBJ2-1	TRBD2	CASSVRTGGRYNEQFF	TGTGCCAGCAGCGTAAGGACGGGGGGGAGGTACAATGAGCAGTTCTTC
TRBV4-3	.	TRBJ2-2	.	CASSQVPAGVPGELFF	TGCGCCAGCAGCCAAGTCCCAGCCGGGGTCCCCGGGGAGCTGTTTTTT
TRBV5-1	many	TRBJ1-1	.	CASSGLGDTEAFF	TGCGCCAGCAGCGGACTGGGGGACACTGAAGCTTTCTTT
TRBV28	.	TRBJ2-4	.	CASSWTRLAKNIQYF	TGTGCCAGCAGTTGGACACGGCTAGCCAAAAACATTCAGTACTTC
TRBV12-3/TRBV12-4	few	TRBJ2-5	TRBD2	CASSPGTSGRWETQYF	TGTGCCAGCAGTCCCGGGACTAGCGGGAGGTGGGAGACCCAGTACTTC
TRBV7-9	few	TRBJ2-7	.	CASSHPRATYEQYF	TGTGCCAGCAGCCACCCCCGGGCCACATACGAGCAGTACTTC
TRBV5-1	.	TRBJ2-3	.	CASSKTGASTDTQYF	TGCGCCAGCAGCAAGACGGGGGCCAGCACAGATACGCAGTATTTT
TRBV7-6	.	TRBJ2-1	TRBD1	CASSLVGGQGAYNEQFF	TGTGCCAGCAGCTTAGTCGGGGGACAGGGCGCCTACAATGAGCAGTTCTTC
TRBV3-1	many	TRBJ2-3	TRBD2	CASSQGPGGTQYF	TGTGCCAGCAGCCAAGGTCCGGGGGGGACGCAGTATTTT